The rows below give T cell receptor beta chains drawn from one sample of a study of blood T cell repertoires in COVID-19. TCRdb's copy holds only in-frame clones and misses some; the assay was immunoSEQ multiplex PCR. The table has around 86,000 clones, around 87% seen once. Material for sequencing was peripheral blood. All receptors derive from a woman older than 75 with acute or convalescent COVID-19. CDR3s include the opening cysteine and the closing phenylalanine or tryptophan. D genes are given only for firm matches. Part of the rows lack a size; the others show once, few, many or a class for expanded clones.

V gene	J gene	D gene	clone size	CDR3 protein	CDR3 DNA
TRBV4-2	TRBJ2-3	TRBD2	once	CASSPSLTSGGDGDTQYF	TGTGCCAGCAGCCCCTCCCTGACTAGCGGGGGGGACGGAGATACGCAGTATTTT
TRBV7-2	TRBJ2-1	.	.	CASSSPGRQFF	TGTGCCAGCAGCTCGCCTGGGCGGCAGTTCTTC
TRBV12-3/TRBV12-4	TRBJ2-3	.	.	CASSSRGTDTQYF	TGTGCCAGCAGTAGTCGGGGCACAGATACGCAGTATTTT
TRBV7-2	TRBJ1-1	.	.	CASSSSPGLTEAFF	TGTGCCAGCAGCTCTTCGCCCGGACTTACTGAAGCTTTCTTT
TRBV18	TRBJ1-2	.	.	CASSPSAGNYGYTF	TGTGCCAGCTCACCATCAGCAGGGAACTATGGCTACACCTTC
TRBV3-1/TRBV3-2	TRBJ2-7	.	.	CASSQDMYEQYF	TGTGCCAGCAGCCAAGATATGTACGAGCAGTACTTC
TRBV11-3	TRBJ2-3	TRBD2	.	CASSLVAGGSSVDTQYF	TGTGCCAGCAGCTTGGTAGCGGGAGGGAGCAGTGTAGATACGCAGTATTTT
TRBV15	TRBJ2-7	TRBD1	.	CATSRGGQGQYEQYF	TGTGCCACCAGCAGAGGCGGACAGGGCCAATACGAGCAGTACTTC
TRBV6-5	TRBJ1-2	TRBD1	.	CASISGGFPYGYTF	TGTGCCAGCATTTCAGGGGGCTTCCCCTATGGCTACACCTTC
TRBV5-8	TRBJ1-6	.	.	CASSPRTLGSPLHF	TGTGCCAGCAGTCCGAGGACATTGGGTTCACCCCTCCACTTT
TRBV11-2	TRBJ1-2	TRBD1	.	CASSLDRQGKMPNYGYTF	TGTGCCAGCAGCTTAGATAGACAGGGGAAGATGCCTAACTATGGCTACACCTTC
TRBV6-4	TRBJ1-1	.	.	CASKRQQNTEAFF	TGTGCCAGCAAACGACAGCAGAACACTGAAGCTTTCTTT
TRBV19	TRBJ2-1	.	.	CASSMRWEQFF	TGTGCCAGTAGTATGAGATGGGAGCAGTTCTTC
TRBV29-1	TRBJ1-2	TRBD1	.	CSVEAPLEGAKGYTF	TGCAGCGTTGAAGCGCCCCTTGAGGGGGCGAAGGGCTACACCTTC
TRBV14	TRBJ1-4	.	.	CASSQVTGGGGEKLFF	TGTGCCAGCAGCCAAGTAACTGGGGGAGGTGGTGAAAAACTGTTTTTT
TRBV5-6	TRBJ1-2	.	few	CASEYGGATNYGYTF	TGTGCCTCTGAATACGGAGGGGCTACTAACTATGGCTACACCTTC
TRBV18	TRBJ1-2	.	.	CASSPPGGDYGYTF	TGTGCCAGCTCACCTCCCGGGGGGGACTATGGCTACACCTTC
TRBV6-2/TRBV6-3	TRBJ2-7	.	.	CASSSARGSSYEQYF	TGTGCCAGCAGTTCGGCCAGGGGAAGCTCCTACGAGCAGTACTTC
TRBV19	TRBJ2-7	.	few	CASSRLDGTYEQYF	TGTGCCAGTAGTAGGCTAGACGGGACCTACGAGCAGTACTTC
TRBV12-3/TRBV12-4	TRBJ1-1	TRBD1	.	CASSWDRTTEAFF	TGTGCCAGCAGTTGGGACAGGACAACCGAAGCTTTCTTT
TRBV30	TRBJ2-6	.	.	CAWALGANVLTF	TGTGCCTGGGCCCTTGGGGCCAACGTCCTGACTTTC
TRBV6-2/TRBV6-3	TRBJ1-2	TRBD1	.	CASTPGGTGHGYTF	TGTGCCAGCACCCCAGGGGGGACAGGGCATGGCTACACCTTC
TRBV9	TRBJ2-1	TRBD2	.	CASSLQRSGSQDEQFF	TGTGCCAGCAGCCTCCAGAGGAGCGGGAGTCAAGATGAGCAGTTCTTC
TRBV7-2	TRBJ2-5	.	.	CASSLGGGNGETQYF	TGTGCCAGCAGCTTAGGAGGAGGGAATGGAGAGACCCAGTACTTC
TRBV6-6	TRBJ1-5	TRBD1	.	CASSYQTGLGQPQHF	TGTGCCAGCAGTTACCAGACAGGGCTGGGTCAGCCCCAGCATTTT
TRBV5-4	TRBJ1-3	.	.	CASSPDSGNTIYF	TGTGCCAGCAGCCCAGACTCTGGAAACACCATATATTTT
TRBV4-2	TRBJ1-4	.	.	CASSQDGAGGLFF	TGTGCCAGCAGCCAAGATGGGGCAGGAGGGCTGTTTTTT
TRBV7-2	TRBJ2-7	.	.	CASSLAGVGEQYF	TGTGCCAGCAGCTTAGCGGGAGTGGGCGAGCAGTACTTC
TRBV28	TRBJ1-5	.	.	CASIRGGVEGQPQHF	TGTGCCAGCATCCGGGGTGGAGTAGAAGGTCAGCCCCAGCATTTT
TRBV5-6	TRBJ1-2	TRBD1	.	CASSPGQGNGYTF	TGTGCCAGCAGTCCGGGACAGGGGAATGGCTACACCTTC
TRBV9	TRBJ2-2	TRBD2	once	CASSVDFSGRFGTGELFF	TGTGCCAGCAGCGTAGACTTTAGCGGGAGGTTCGGGACCGGGGAGCTGTTTTTT
TRBV19	TRBJ1-2	TRBD1	once	CASSGQGLQSNYGYTF	TGTGCCAGTAGCGGACAGGGTCTCCAATCTAACTATGGCTACACCTTC
TRBV7-6	TRBJ2-3	TRBD1	.	CASSLGRQGGLDTQYF	TGTGCCAGCAGCTTAGGACGACAGGGGGGGTTAGATACGCAGTATTTT
TRBV5-6	TRBJ2-5	TRBD2	.	CASSPGLAGGRETQYF	TGTGCCAGCAGCCCGGGCCTAGCGGGGGGTAGGGAGACCCAGTACTTC
TRBV27	TRBJ1-6	TRBD1	.	CASRESTGANSPLHF	TGTGCCAGCAGAGAGAGTACAGGGGCTAATTCACCCCTCCACTTT
TRBV18	TRBJ2-1	TRBD2	.	CASSPRRDYYNEQFF	TGTGCCAGCTCACCACGCCGGGACTACTACAATGAGCAGTTCTTC
TRBV5-4	TRBJ2-1	.	.	CASSLDRLNEQFF	TGTGCCAGCAGCTTGGACAGATTGAATGAGCAGTTCTTC
TRBV5-1	TRBJ2-1	TRBD2	.	CASSLVIAGVGEQFF	TGCGCCAGCAGCTTGGTAATAGCGGGAGTAGGTGAGCAGTTCTTC
TRBV6-5	TRBJ1-1	TRBD1	.	CASRKISTGTPEAFF	TGTGCCAGCAGGAAAATCTCGACAGGGACCCCTGAAGCTTTCTTT
TRBV27	TRBJ1-5	.	.	CASSPWGDQPQHF	TGTGCCAGCAGCCCATGGGGGGATCAGCCCCAGCATTTT
TRBV7-6	TRBJ1-1	.	.	CASCRQENTEAFF	TGTGCCAGCTGCAGACAGGAGAACACTGAAGCTTTCTTT